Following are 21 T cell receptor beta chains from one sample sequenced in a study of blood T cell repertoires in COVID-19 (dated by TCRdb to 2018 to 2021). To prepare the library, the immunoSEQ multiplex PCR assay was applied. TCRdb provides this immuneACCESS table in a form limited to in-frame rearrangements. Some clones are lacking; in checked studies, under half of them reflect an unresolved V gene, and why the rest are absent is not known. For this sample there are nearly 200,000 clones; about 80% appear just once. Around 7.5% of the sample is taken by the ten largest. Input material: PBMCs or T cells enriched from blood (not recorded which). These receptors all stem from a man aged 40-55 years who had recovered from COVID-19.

The CDR3 is CASSTIAGVNEQFF. The CDR3, as DNA: TGTGCCAGCAGCACCATAGCGGGGGTAAATGAGCAGTTCTTC. The chain is built from TRBV3-1 (or the pseudogene TRBV3-2) and TRBJ2-1; 9 positions agree with TRBD2. Trimming at V came to 5 bases and at J to 7 bases, leaving 6 bases not matched to a gene. The CDR3 extends over 14 amino acids. Germline V lookup: CDR1 LGHDT, CDR2 YNNKEL (reference sequence).

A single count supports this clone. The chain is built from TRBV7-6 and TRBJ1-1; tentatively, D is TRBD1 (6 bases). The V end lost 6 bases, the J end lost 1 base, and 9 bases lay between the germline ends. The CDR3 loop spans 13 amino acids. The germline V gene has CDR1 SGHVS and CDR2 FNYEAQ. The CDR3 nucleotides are TGTGCCAGCAGACTACAGGGGAACACTGAAGCTTTCTTT. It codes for CASRLQGNTEAFF.

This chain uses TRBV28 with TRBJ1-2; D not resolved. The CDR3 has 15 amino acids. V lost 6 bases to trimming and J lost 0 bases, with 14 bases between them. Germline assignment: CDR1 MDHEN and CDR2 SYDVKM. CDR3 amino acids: CASRGTGPSNYGYTF. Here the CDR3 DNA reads TGTGCCAGCAGAGGAACTGGGCCCTCTAACTATGGCTACACCTTC.

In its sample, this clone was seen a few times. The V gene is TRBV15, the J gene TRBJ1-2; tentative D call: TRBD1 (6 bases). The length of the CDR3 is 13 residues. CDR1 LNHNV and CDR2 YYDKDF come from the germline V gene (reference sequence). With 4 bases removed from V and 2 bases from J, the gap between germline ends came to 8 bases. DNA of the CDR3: TGTGCCACCAGCATTAGGGGGAACTATGGCTACACCTTC. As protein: CATSIRGNYGYTF. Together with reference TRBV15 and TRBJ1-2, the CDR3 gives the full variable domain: DAMVIQNPRYQVTQFGKPVTLSCSQTLNHNVMYWYQQKSSQAPKLLFHYYDKDFNNEADTPDNFQSRRPNTSFCFLDIRSPGLGDTAMYLCATSIRGNYGYTFGSGTRLTVV.

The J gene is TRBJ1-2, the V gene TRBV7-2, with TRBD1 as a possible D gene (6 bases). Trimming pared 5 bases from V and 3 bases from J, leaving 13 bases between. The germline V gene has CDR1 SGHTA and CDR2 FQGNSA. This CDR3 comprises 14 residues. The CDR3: CASSAHRVYYGYTF. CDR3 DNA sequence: TGTGCCAGCAGCGCCCACAGGGTTTACTATGGCTACACCTTC.

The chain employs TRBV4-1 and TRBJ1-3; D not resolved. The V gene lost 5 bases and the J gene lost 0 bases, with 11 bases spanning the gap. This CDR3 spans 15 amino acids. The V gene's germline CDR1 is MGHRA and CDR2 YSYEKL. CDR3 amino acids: CASSEVGTSGNTIYF. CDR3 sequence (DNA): TGCGCCAGCAGCGAGGTAGGCACCTCTGGAAACACCATATATTTT.

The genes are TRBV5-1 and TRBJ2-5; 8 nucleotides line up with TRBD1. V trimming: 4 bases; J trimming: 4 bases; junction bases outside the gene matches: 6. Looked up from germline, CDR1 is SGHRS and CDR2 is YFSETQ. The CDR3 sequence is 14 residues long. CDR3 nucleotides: TGCGCCAGCAGCCGAGGACAGGGAGGAGAGACCCAGTACTTC. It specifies CASSRGQGGETQYF.

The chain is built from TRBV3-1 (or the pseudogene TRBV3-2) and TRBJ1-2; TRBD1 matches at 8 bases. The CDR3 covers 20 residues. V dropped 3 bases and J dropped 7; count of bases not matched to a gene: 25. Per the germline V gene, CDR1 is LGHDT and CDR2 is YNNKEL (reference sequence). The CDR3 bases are TGTGCCAGCAGCCACACACTAAAAAAGACGAAGACAGGGGCAATTGGTGGCTACACCTTC. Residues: CASSHTLKKTKTGAIGGYTF.

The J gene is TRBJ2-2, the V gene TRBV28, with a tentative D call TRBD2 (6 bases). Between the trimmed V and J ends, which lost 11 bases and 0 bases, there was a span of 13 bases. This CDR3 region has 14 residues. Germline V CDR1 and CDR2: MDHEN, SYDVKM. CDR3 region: CASRGATNTGELFF. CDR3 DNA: TGTGCCTCGCGGGGCGCCACGAACACCGGGGAGCTGTTTTTT.

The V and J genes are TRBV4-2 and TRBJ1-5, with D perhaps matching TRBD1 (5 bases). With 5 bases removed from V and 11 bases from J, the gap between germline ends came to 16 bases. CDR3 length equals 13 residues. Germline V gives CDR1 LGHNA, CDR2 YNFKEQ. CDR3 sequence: CASSKSDTLAQHF. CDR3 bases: TGTGCCAGCAGCAAATCGGACACTCTAGCCCAGCATTTT.

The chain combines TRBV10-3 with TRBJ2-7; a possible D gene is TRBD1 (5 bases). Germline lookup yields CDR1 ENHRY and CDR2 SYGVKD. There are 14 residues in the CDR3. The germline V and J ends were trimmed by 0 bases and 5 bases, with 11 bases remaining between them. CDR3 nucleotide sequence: TGTGCCATCAGTGAGTCTGGCAGGGTTCACGAGCAGTACTTC. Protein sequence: CAISESGRVHEQYF.

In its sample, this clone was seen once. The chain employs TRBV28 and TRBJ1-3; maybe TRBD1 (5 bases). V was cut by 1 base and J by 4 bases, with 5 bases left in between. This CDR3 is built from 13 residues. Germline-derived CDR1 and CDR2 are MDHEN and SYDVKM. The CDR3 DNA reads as TGTGCCAGCAGTTTATCAGGGGGAAACACCATATATTTT. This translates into CASSLSGGNTIYF.

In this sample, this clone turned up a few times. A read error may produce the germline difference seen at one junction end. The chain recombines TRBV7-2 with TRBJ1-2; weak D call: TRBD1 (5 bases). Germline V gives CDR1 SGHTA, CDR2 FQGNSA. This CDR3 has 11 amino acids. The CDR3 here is CASSLSGTTSF. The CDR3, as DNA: TGTGCCAGCAGCTTAAGCGGGACCACGTCTTTC.

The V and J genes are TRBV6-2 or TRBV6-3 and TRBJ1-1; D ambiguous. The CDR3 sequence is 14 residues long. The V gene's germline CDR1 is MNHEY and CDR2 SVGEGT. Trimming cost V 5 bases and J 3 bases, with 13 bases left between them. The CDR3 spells CASSPIGLYTEAFF. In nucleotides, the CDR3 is TGTGCCAGCAGTCCGATAGGACTATACACTGAAGCTTTCTTT.

This CDR3 reads CAISEPQGYGNTIYF. As DNA, the CDR3 is TGTGCCATCAGTGAACCACAGGGGTACGGAAACACCATATATTTT. The chain has TRBV10-3 and TRBJ1-3; TRBD1 matches at 7 bases. The CDR3 has 15 amino acids. Trimming at V came to 3 bases and at J to 4 bases, leaving 6 bases not matched to a gene. Germline V gives CDR1 ENHRY, CDR2 SYGVKD.

DNA of the CDR3: TGTGCCACCAGTGATCCGGGGACAGACGATAAAAAGTACCTAAATTCACCCCTCCACTTT. It translates to CATSDPGTDDKKYLNSPLHF. The rearrangement joins TRBV24-1 to TRBJ1-6; TRBD1 aligns across 7 bases. The trim removed 3 bases at V and 7 bases at J, leaving 20 bases unmatched. The CDR3 has 20 residues. Per germline, CDR1 KGHDR and CDR2 SFDVKD.

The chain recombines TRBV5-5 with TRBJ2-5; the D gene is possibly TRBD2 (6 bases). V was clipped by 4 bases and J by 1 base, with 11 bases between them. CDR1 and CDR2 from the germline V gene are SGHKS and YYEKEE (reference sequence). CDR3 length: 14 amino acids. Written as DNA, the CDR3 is TGTGCCAGCAGCAGAAGACTAGGCCAAGAGACCCAGTACTTC. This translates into CASSRRLGQETQYF.

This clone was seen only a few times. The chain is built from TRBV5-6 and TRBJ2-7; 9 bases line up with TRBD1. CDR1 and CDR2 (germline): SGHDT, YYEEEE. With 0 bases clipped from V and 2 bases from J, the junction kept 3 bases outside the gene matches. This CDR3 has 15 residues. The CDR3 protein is CASSLDWTGAYEQYF. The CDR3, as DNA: TGTGCCAGCAGCTTGGACTGGACAGGGGCCTACGAGCAGTACTTC.

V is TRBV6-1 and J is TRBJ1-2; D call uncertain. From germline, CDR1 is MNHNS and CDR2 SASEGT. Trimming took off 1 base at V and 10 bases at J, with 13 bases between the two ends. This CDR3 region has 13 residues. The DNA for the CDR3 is TGTGCCAGCAGTGAAGGAGGAACTGGCGACTACACCTTC. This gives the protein CASSEGGTGDYTF.

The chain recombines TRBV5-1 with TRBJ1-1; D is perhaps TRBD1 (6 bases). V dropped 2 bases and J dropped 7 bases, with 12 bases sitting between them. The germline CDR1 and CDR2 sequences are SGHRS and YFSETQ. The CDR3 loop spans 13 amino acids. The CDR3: CASSFTGTYEAFF. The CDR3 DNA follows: TGCGCCAGCAGCTTCACCGGGACATATGAAGCTTTCTTT.

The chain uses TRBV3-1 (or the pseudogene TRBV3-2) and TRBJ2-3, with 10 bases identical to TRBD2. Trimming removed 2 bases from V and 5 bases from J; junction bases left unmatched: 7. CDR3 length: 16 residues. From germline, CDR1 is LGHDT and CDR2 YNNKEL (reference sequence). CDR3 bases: TGTGCCAGCAGCCAAACCGGGACTAGCGTAGGAGATACGCAGTATTTT. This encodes CASSQTGTSVGDTQYF.